The present TCR beta chain was sequenced within a study of blood T cell repertoires in COVID-19. For the study at large: PBMCs, B-cell-depleted T cells, or T cells provided the cDNA or gDNA that made up the material.

The authors' processing: Nucleated cell number was recorded as an estimate derived from reference gene primer amplification. Assay: immunoSEQ multiplex PCR; the TCRdb copy retains only in-frame clones and omits some. The DNA gave D and trimming, while V, J and clone size come from that table. The table has 300,000 to 450,000 clones, roughly 90% seen once. Participants, roughly 18 to 100 years old, spanned fewer than 30 US areas. Participants reported their clinical history, and cohort assignment relied on those reports. The CDR3 runs to 15 residues. V trimming: 6 bases; J trimming: 1 base; junction bases outside the gene matches: 3. Per the germline V gene, CDR1 is SEHNR and CDR2 is FQNEAQ (reference sequence).

The rearrangement links TRBV7-9 to TRBJ2-5; TRBD2 agrees at 12 bases. This clonotype originated in a woman under 40 who had been exposed to COVID-19. Source material: PBMCs or T cells enriched from blood (not recorded which). CDR3 nucleotides: TGTGCCAGCAGGAGGACTAGCGGGGCCCAAGAGACCCAGTACTTC. Translation gives CASRRTSGAQETQYF.